This T cell receptor beta chain appears in the sequencing data of a study of shared clonotypes between healthy human individuals. Some clones are missing from TCRdb's copy, which holds only in-frame ones; the method was immunoSEQ multiplex PCR. The sample has 780,000 or so clones, over 60% seen once; the top ten hold approximately 1.7%. With regard to this clone: Its specificity is not known.

Study-level points and caveats: Collection of samples was limited to blood; tissue repertoires likely differ. Non-shared clonotypes displayed generation probabilities falling below those of clonotypes present in all four donors.

Trimming took off 6 bases at V and 7 bases at J, with 13 bases between the two ends. The CDR3 spans 13 residues. Germline lookup yields CDR1 KGHSH and CDR2 LQKENI. Material: memory CD4+ T cells sorted from blood. Described subset: CD45RA-negative fraction. This TCR came from a woman aged 25 to 39 in good health. The chain has TRBV18 and TRBJ2-1; D is possibly TRBD1 (7 bases). The CDR3 here is CASSQGGVNEQFF. CDR3 in DNA: TGTGCCAGCTCCCAGGGGGGAGTGAATGAGCAGTTCTTC.